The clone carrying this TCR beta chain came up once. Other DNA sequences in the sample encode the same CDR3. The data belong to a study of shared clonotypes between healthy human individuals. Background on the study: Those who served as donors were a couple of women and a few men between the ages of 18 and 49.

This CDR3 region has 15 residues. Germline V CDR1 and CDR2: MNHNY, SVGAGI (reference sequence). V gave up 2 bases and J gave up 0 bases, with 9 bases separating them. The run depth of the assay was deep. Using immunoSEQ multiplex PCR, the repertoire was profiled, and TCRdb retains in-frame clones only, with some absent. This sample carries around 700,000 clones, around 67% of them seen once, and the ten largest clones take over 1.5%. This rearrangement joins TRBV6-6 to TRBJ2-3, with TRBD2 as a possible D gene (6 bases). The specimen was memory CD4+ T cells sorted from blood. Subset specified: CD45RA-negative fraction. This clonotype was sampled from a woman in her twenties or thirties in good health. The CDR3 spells CASSYPGTSTDTQYF. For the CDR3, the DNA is TGTGCCAGCAGTTACCCCGGGACTAGCACAGATACGCAGTATTTT.